This TCR beta chain stems from a study of identical twins. Broader study findings: Insertions were fewer in abundant cord blood beta clonotypes, whereas memory repertoires showed none of this pattern. Out-of-frame alpha sequences common to twins were enriched for low generation probability.

TCRdb re-derived calls from the 5' RACE reads in MiXCR, one entry per CDR3 protein. Of hundreds of thousands of distinct CDR3 sequences listed, roughly 6% are singletons. V lost 6 bases to trimming and J lost 4 bases, with 12 bases between them. The CDR3 totals 13 residues. From germline, CDR1 is MRHNA and CDR2 SNTAGT. Many counts were recorded for this clonotype. Its antigen is unknown. The source of this sequence is a man aged 18 to 30 in good health. This sequence joins TRBV6-4 and TRBJ2-5; D possibly corresponds to TRBD2 (7 bases). The sample comprised naive T cells sorted from blood. This CDR3 reads CASRRGGRETQYF. CDR3 coding DNA: TGTGCCAGCAGAAGGGGGGGACGAGAGACCCAGTACTTC.